The present TCR beta chain was sequenced within a study of cytomegalovirus exposure and HLA in healthy donors. Study observations and caveats: Rarity held for most TCR sequences, but there were some public TCRs that occurred in many donors.

The donors were part of the validation cohort, which consisted of about 130 subjects and was separate from the first cohort of several hundred subjects. Clones were sequenced by immunoSEQ multiplex PCR, and TCRdb holds only the in-frame ones, with some missing. The table has 140,000 to 150,000 clones, about 87% seen once. This clone was observed a single time. Its antigen is unknown. CDR3 length equals 15 residues. V was shortened by 11 bases and J by 2 bases, with 22 bases between the two germline ends. CDR1 and CDR2 from the germline V gene are SGHVS and FNYEAQ. V is TRBV7-6 and J is TRBJ2-7; the D is unclear. This clonotype was sampled from a man aged 18 to 35 in good health and CMV-seropositive. Specimen: PBMCs. CDR3 in amino acids: CAQRILGAETYEQYF. The CDR3, as DNA: TGTGCCCAGAGGATTCTTGGAGCCGAAACCTACGAGCAGTACTTC.